One sample yielded the 30 T cell receptor beta chains listed below, sequenced in a study of shared T cell receptors in the human thymus. Method: immunoSEQ multiplex PCR; TCRdb's copy keeps in-frame clones and lacks some. The repertoire holds 65,000 to 70,000 clones, with roughly 95% as singletons. The sequenced sample consisted of thymocytes. The receptor source for this set is a human donor.

The chain links TRBV28 to TRBJ1-5; the D is unclear. Deletions cut 1 base from V and 0 bases from J, with 10 bases between. Germline CDR1 is MDHEN and CDR2 is SYDVKM. The CDR3 covers 16 residues. The CDR3 is CASSLYAPPSNQPQHF. CDR3 nucleotide sequence: TGTGCCAGCAGTTTATATGCCCCCCCTAGCAATCAGCCCCAGCATTTT.

The J gene is TRBJ2-5, the V gene TRBV10-3, with 10 nucleotides matching TRBD2. This CDR3 has 13 residues. With V trimmed by 11 bases and J by 2 bases, 5 bases remained unmatched. Germline V CDR1 and CDR2: ENHRY, SYGVKD. CDR3 nucleotide sequence: TGTGCCGTAGGGACTAGCGATCAAGAGACCCAGTACTTC. This sequence encodes CAVGTSDQETQYF.

V gene TRBV4-1 combines with J gene TRBJ2-7, with D tentatively TRBD2 (7 bases). CDR1 and CDR2 from the germline V gene are MGHRA and YSYEKL. Between the trimmed V and J ends, which lost 3 bases and 2 bases, there was a span of 23 bases. This CDR3 comprises 18 residues. The CDR3 region is CASSQPLSGGRLTYEQYF. The CDR3 DNA reads TGCGCCAGCAGCCAGCCGCTGTCGGGGGGCCGCCTGACCTACGAGCAGTACTTC.

This chain joins TRBV5-5 and TRBJ2-7; D remains unclear. CDR3 length: 11 amino acids. CDR1 is SGHKS, CDR2 YYEKEE, per germline (reference sequence). Trimming took 1 base from V and 5 from J, leaving 4 bases between them. The CDR3 nucleotides are TGTGCCAGCAGCTTGACCCACGAGCAGTACTTC. Its translation is CASSLTHEQYF.

This sequence joins TRBV6-4 and TRBJ1-3; 7 bases fit TRBD1. This CDR3 is 19 amino acids long. With V trimmed by 2 bases and J by 1 base, 14 bases remained unmatched. Looked up from germline, CDR1 is MRHNA and CDR2 is SNTAGT. CDR3 in DNA: TGTGCCAGCAGTGACCCAGACAGGGTAGGGCCCGCATCTGGAAACACCATATATTTT. It translates to CASSDPDRVGPASGNTIYF.

The chain uses TRBV19 and TRBJ2-5; D perhaps matches TRBD2 (5 bases). This CDR3 is 15 amino acids long. Germline CDR1 LNHDA, CDR2 SQIVND (reference sequence). Trimming shortened V by 3 bases and J by 2 bases, and 13 bases separated the two germline ends. In DNA, the CDR3 is TGTGCCAGTAGTATCGCCGGGGTGGAGCAAGAGACCCAGTACTTC. Amino acid sequence: CASSIAGVEQETQYF.

The V and J genes are TRBV27 and TRBJ2-1, with 10 bases that match TRBD2. The germline V gene has CDR1 MNHEY and CDR2 SMNVEV (reference sequence). The CDR3 covers 18 residues. The J segment lost 3 bases and the V segment lost 1 base, leaving 9 bases of the junction unmatched. The chain's CDR3 is CASSLYRPTSGVYNEQFF. Here the CDR3 DNA reads TGTGCCAGCAGTTTATACAGGCCCACTAGCGGGGTCTACAATGAGCAGTTCTTC.

V is TRBV7-6 and J is TRBJ2-2, with D tentatively TRBD1 or TRBD2 (5 bases each). This CDR3 contains 16 residues. Germline-derived CDR1 and CDR2 are SGHVS and FNYEAQ. Between the trimmed V and J ends, which lost 4 bases and 1 base, there was a span of 13 bases. The CDR3 DNA follows: TGTGCCAGCAGCTCGACCGGGACGGAGAACACCGGGGAGCTGTTTTTT. Its protein is CASSSTGTENTGELFF.

This clone was observed a single time. CDR3 sequence: CASSDHRGGGRTGELFF. DNA of the CDR3: TGTGCCAGCAGTGACCATCGCGGGGGCGGGAGGACCGGGGAGCTGTTTTTT. The gene calls are TRBV6-4 and TRBJ2-2, with 8 bases identical to TRBD2. J lost 5 bases, V lost 2 bases, and 10 bases had no gene match. The germline gives CDR1 MRHNA, CDR2 SNTAGT. This CDR3 has 17 residues.

This chain uses TRBV2 with TRBJ1-2, with a possible D match to TRBD1 (6 bases). V was trimmed by 1 base and J by 2 bases, leaving 14 bases between them. Germline V gives CDR1 SNHLY, CDR2 FYNNEI. This CDR3 has 16 amino acids. DNA for the CDR3: TGTGCCAGCAGTGAAGATCAGGGGAAGGGGAACTATGGCTACACCTTC. Protein sequence: CASSEDQGKGNYGYTF. Drawing the rest from reference TRBV2 and TRBJ1-2, the complete variable domain is EPEVTQTPSHQVTQMGQEVILRCVPISNHLYFYWYRQILGQKVEFLVSFYNNEISEKSEIFDDQFSVERPDGSNFTLKIRSTKLEDSAMYFCASSEDQGKGNYGYTFGSGTRLTVV.

The CDR3 reads CASSEIGQGSSYEQYF. CDR3 coding DNA: TGTGCCAGCAGTGAAATTGGACAGGGAAGCTCCTACGAGCAGTACTTC. The chain employs TRBV6-1 and TRBJ2-7, with TRBD1 matching 8 bases. Germline CDR1 MNHNS, CDR2 SASEGT. The CDR3 covers 16 residues. V dropped 2 bases and J dropped 0; count of bases not matched to a gene: 6.

The chain links TRBV11-2 to TRBJ1-1, with 7 nucleotides matching TRBD1. The CDR3 loop spans 14 amino acids. V shed 5 bases, J shed 4 bases, and the junction held 7 bases outside the gene matches. Germline V lookup: CDR1 SGHAT, CDR2 FQNNGV. The CDR3 loop is CASSRGQEPTEAFF. CDR3 DNA: TGTGCCAGCAGCCGCGGACAGGAACCCACTGAAGCTTTCTTT.

The rearrangement joins TRBV6-1 to TRBJ2-3; D might be TRBD1 or TRBD2, each matching 5 bases. Trimming left V 2 bases short and J 4 bases short, with 19 bases between. Germline V gives CDR1 MNHNS, CDR2 SASEGT. This CDR3 has 17 amino acids. CDR3 DNA sequence: TGTGCCAGCAGTGAAAGACCGGGACCCCCGATCGCAGATACGCAGTATTTT. It is translated as CASSERPGPPIADTQYF.

This clone was seen a few times. The chain carries TRBV4-3 and TRBJ2-3; 10 nucleotides line up with TRBD2. J lost 0 bases, V lost 0 bases, and 6 bases had no gene match. Germline values: CDR1 LGHNA, CDR2 YSLEER. The length of the CDR3 is 18 residues. CDR3 nucleotide sequence: TGCGCCAGCAGCCAAGAGGTACTAGCGGGGACCAGCACAGATACGCAGTATTTT. Translating it yields CASSQEVLAGTSTDTQYF.

This chain links TRBV6-6 with TRBJ2-3; D is uncertain. Germline CDR1 MNHNY, CDR2 SVGAGI (reference sequence). The V end was cut by 1 base, the J end by 6 bases, with 14 bases between. CDR3 length: 15 residues. The chain's CDR3 is CASSYCPAPLDTQYF. CDR3 nucleotides: TGTGCCAGCAGTTACTGTCCCGCCCCACTTGATACGCAGTATTTT.

The table lists this clone with a few counts. The chain combines TRBV6-5 with TRBJ1-2; D might be TRBD1 (6 bases). CDR3 length: 14 amino acids. V was clipped by 3 bases and J by 5 bases, with 13 bases between them. CDR1 and CDR2 from the germline V gene are MNHEY and SVGAGI. CDR3 coding DNA: TGTGCCAGCAGTTATTGGCAGGGGAAATATGGCTACACCTTC. This encodes CASSYWQGKYGYTF.

V gene TRBV27 combines with J gene TRBJ1-2; no clear D. CDR3 length: 15 residues. V shed 5 bases and J shed 3 bases, with 16 bases lying between them. Per germline, CDR1 MNHEY and CDR2 SMNVEV (reference sequence). The CDR3, as DNA: TGTGCCAGCAGTCCGAGGACCGTTATTCACTATGGCTACACCTTC. Its translation: CASSPRTVIHYGYTF.

V gene TRBV5-6 combines with J gene TRBJ2-1; 7 nucleotides align to TRBD2. The CDR3 contains 18 residues. V shed 4 bases and J 2 bases; nucleotides not matched to a gene: 15. CDR1 and CDR2 from the germline V gene are SGHDT and YYEEEE. DNA for the CDR3: TGTGCCAGCAGCGCCTGGTCCTCGGGGGGTACCACCTACAATGAGCAGTTCTTC. This sequence encodes CASSAWSSGGTTYNEQFF.

The chain uses TRBV10-3 and TRBJ1-3; D uncertain. The germline V gene has CDR1 ENHRY and CDR2 SYGVKD. Trimming removed 4 bases at V and 0 bases at J, with 22 bases between. CDR3 size: 19 residues. CDR3 nucleotides: TGTGCCATCAGTGGAGTTCGGAAGGGAGATCCTAACTCTGGAAACACCATATATTTT. Translation: CAISGVRKGDPNSGNTIYF.

This chain connects TRBV28 to TRBJ2-3; D not resolved. Germline V gene lookup returns CDR1 MDHEN and CDR2 SYDVKM. The CDR3 has 13 residues. V lost 5 bases and J 0 bases, leaving 6 bases between the germline ends. In DNA, the CDR3 is TGTGCCAGCAGTCGATCTAGCACAGATACGCAGTATTTT. Its protein is CASSRSSTDTQYF.

This clone was recorded once. The V and J genes are TRBV14 and TRBJ2-1; 11 nucleotides line up with TRBD2. This CDR3 is built from 16 residues. Losses at the gene ends were 3 bases for V and 7 bases for J; bases not matched to a gene: 8. Germline V lookup: CDR1 SGHDN, CDR2 FVKESK. CDR3 DNA sequence: TGTGCCAGCAGCCACTGGCGGACTAGCGGGTCGAATGAGCAGTTCTTC. It translates to CASSHWRTSGSNEQFF. The whole variable domain, remainder taken from reference TRBV14 and TRBJ2-1, is EAGVTQFPSHSVIEKGQTVTLRCDPISGHDNLYWYRRVMGKEIKFLLHFVKESKQDESGMPNNRFLAERTGGTYSTLKVQPAELEDSGVYFCASSHWRTSGSNEQFFGPGTRLTVL.

The V and J genes are TRBV4-1 and TRBJ1-2, with TRBD1 matching over 9 bases. V lost 0 bases, J lost 5 bases, and 10 bases stayed unmatched. The CDR3 consists of 17 residues. Germline V gives CDR1 MGHRA, CDR2 YSYEKL. For the CDR3, the DNA is TGCGCCAGCAGCCAAGACGTCAGGGACAGGGCGATTTATGGCTACACCTTC. It is translated as CASSQDVRDRAIYGYTF.

The chain has TRBV11-1 and TRBJ2-1; weak D call: TRBD2 (6 bases). CDR3 length: 18 amino acids. Germline CDR1 and CDR2: SGHAT and FQDESV (reference sequence). Trimming removed 0 bases at V and 3 bases at J, with 18 bases between. The CDR3 nucleotides are TGTGCCAGCAGCTTAGCGCTAACGGGGAGCGGGTACTACAATGAGCAGTTCTTC. Protein product: CASSLALTGSGYYNEQFF.

The CDR3 DNA sequence: TGTGCCAGCAGTTACTCGAAGGCGGACTATGGCTACACCTTC. It yields the protein CASSYSKADYGYTF. The V gene is TRBV6-5, the J gene TRBJ1-2; D remains ambiguous. With 0 bases removed from V and 3 bases from J, the gap between germline ends came to 8 bases. The CDR3 runs to 14 residues. Germline V gene lookup returns CDR1 MNHEY and CDR2 SVGAGI.

The chain recombines TRBV7-2 with TRBJ1-2, with 9 bases matching TRBD1. After removal of 5 bases from V and 7 bases from J, the junction contained 8 bases not matched to a gene. This CDR3 region has 14 residues. Germline V gene lookup returns CDR1 SGHTA and CDR2 FQGNSA. In DNA, the CDR3 is TGTGCCAGCAGCAAACAAGCACAGGGGGCTGGCTACACCTTC. Protein sequence: CASSKQAQGAGYTF.

This rearrangement joins TRBV9 to TRBJ2-7; 7 bases agree with TRBD2. With 3 bases clipped from V and 4 bases from J, the junction kept 13 bases outside the gene matches. From germline, CDR1 is SGDLS and CDR2 YYNGEE. This CDR3 contains 16 residues. The chain's CDR3 is CASSATRPASGYEQYF. The DNA for the CDR3 is TGTGCCAGCAGCGCCACACGCCCAGCTAGCGGATACGAGCAGTACTTC.

This clone was detected once. V usage is TRBV14 and J usage is TRBJ2-7; possible D gene TRBD2, 7 bases. Trimming shortened V by 6 bases and J by 5 bases, and 20 bases separated the two germline ends. The CDR3 length is 15 residues. Germline-derived CDR1 and CDR2 are SGHDN and FVKESK. As DNA, the CDR3 is TGTGCCAGCAGTCGAAGCGGGACATGGTACCACGAGCAGTACTTC. As protein: CASSRSGTWYHEQYF.

J is TRBJ1-5 and V is TRBV15; 10 bases match TRBD1. The germline gives CDR1 LNHNV, CDR2 YYDKDF (reference sequence). The CDR3 runs to 16 residues. V shed 0 bases and J 5 bases; nucleotides not matched to a gene: 4. The CDR3 DNA is TGTGCCACCAGCAGAGATATGGACAGGGGGTATCAGCCCCAGCATTTT. It specifies CATSRDMDRGYQPQHF.

J is TRBJ1-1 and V is TRBV10-3; D not certain. Per germline, CDR1 ENHRY and CDR2 SYGVKD. CDR3 size: 15 residues. Trimming shortened V by 0 bases and J by 2 bases, and 10 bases separated the two germline ends. CDR3 residues: CAISESSGSNTEAFF. The CDR3 nucleotides are TGTGCCATCAGTGAGTCTTCAGGCAGTAACACTGAAGCTTTCTTT.

The V gene is TRBV19, the J gene TRBJ1-2; TRBD1 matches 7 bases. This CDR3 has 13 amino acids. Germline V CDR1 and CDR2: LNHDA, SQIVND (reference sequence). The junction had 5 bases not matched to a gene; V was cut back by 4 bases and J by 6 bases. Written as DNA, the CDR3 is TGTGCCAGTAGTACCGGACAGGCCCATGGCTACACCTTC. Protein product: CASSTGQAHGYTF.